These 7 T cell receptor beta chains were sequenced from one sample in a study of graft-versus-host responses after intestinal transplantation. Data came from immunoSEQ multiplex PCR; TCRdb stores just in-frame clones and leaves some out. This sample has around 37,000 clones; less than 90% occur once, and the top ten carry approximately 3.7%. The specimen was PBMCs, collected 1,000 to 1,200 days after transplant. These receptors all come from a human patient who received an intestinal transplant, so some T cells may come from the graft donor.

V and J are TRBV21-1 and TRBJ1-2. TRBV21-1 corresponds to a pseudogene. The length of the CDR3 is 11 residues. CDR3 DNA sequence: TGTGCCAGCAGCAAAGACTATGGCTACACCTTC. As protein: CASSKDYGYTF.

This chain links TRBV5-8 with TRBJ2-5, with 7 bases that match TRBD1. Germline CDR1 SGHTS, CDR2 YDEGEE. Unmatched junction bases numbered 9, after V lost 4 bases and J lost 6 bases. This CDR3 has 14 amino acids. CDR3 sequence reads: CASSLDRALKTQYF. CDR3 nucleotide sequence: TGTGCCAGCAGCCTCGACAGGGCTCTAAAGACCCAGTACTTC.

The CDR3 protein is CAISEMPSGRPGIEQFF. The CDR3 DNA is TGTGCCATCAGTGAGATGCCTAGCGGGAGGCCGGGGATTGAGCAGTTCTTC. The V call is TRBV10-3, the J call TRBJ2-1; 11 bases agree with TRBD2. Germline V gives CDR1 ENHRY, CDR2 SYGVKD. With V trimmed by 2 bases and J by 9 bases, 12 bases remained unmatched. CDR3 length equals 17 residues.

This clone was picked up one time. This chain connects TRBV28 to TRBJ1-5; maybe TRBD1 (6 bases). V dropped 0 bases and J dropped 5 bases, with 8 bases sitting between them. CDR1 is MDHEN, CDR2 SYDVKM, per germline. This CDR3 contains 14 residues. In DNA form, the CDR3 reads TGTGCCAGCAGTTTATGGGCAGGGGATCAGCCCCAGCATTTT. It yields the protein CASSLWAGDQPQHF.

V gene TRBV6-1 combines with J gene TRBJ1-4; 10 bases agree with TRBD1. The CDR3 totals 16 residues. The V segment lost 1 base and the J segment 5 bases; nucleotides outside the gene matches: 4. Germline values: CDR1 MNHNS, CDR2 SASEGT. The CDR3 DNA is TGTGCCAGCAGTGAAGGTGTGGGACAGGGGAATGAAAAACTGTTTTTT. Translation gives CASSEGVGQGNEKLFF.

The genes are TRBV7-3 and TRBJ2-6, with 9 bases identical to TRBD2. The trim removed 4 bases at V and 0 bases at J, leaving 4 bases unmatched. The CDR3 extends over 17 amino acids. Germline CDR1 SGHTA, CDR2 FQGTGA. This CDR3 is CASSSGLASSGANVLTF. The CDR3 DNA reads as TGTGCCAGCAGCTCGGGACTAGCCAGCTCTGGGGCCAACGTCCTGACTTTC.

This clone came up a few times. The CDR3 DNA sequence: TGTGCCTGGAGTGTACCGGGGGTTGGCACCGGGGAGCTGTTTTTT. This gives the protein CAWSVPGVGTGELFF. The genes are TRBV30 and TRBJ2-2, with TRBD2 as a possible D gene (6 bases). CDR1 is GTSNPN, CDR2 SVGIG, per germline (reference sequence). The CDR3 runs to 15 residues. Trimming stripped 0 bases from V and 4 bases from J, with 12 bases between.